The present entry profiles one T cell receptor beta chain with its context. Antigen specificity is unknown. PCR involved 60 Vbeta and 13 Jbeta primers. The repertoire was sequenced with immunoSEQ multiplex PCR; TCRdb's copy has only in-frame clones and lacks some. The data show about 69,000 clones, about three quarters seen once. The data belong to a study of cytomegalovirus exposure and HLA in healthy donors. At the level of the study: HLA-typed donors contributed some 85 million unique TCRs, which were held in an early data release. General observations from the study: Most subjects had HLA-A and HLA-B alleles reportedly predicted accurately by TCR beta sequences.

Healthy donors of bone marrow made up the group. Sampled while nominally healthy, donors likely had unrecorded immune exposures. Germline values: CDR1 SGHRS, CDR2 YFSETQ. Unmatched junction bases numbered 8, after V lost 1 base and J lost 5 bases. This CDR3 has 16 residues. This sequence joins TRBV5-1 and TRBJ2-5; 10 bases agree with TRBD2. The TCR comes from a man aged 18 to 30 in good health and CMV-seronegative. The specimen was PBMCs. The CDR3 DNA reads as TGCGCCAGCAGCTTGTTGCCTAGCGGGGGCCTGGAGACCCAGTACTTC. Protein: CASSLLPSGGLETQYF.